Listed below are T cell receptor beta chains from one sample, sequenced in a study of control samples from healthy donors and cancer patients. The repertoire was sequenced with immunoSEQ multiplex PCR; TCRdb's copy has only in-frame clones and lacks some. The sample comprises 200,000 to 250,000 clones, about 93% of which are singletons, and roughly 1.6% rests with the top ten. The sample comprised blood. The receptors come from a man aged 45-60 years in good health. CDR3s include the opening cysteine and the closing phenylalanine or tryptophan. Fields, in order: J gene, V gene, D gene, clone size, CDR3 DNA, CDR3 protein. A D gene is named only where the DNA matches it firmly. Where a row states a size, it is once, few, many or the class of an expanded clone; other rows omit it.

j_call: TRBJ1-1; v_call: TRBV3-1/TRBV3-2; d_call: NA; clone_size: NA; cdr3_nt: TGTGCCAGCAGCCAAGGGACAGCGAACACTGAAGCTTTCTTT; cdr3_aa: CASSQGTANTEAFF
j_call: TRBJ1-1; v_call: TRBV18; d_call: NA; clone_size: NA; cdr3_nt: TGTGCCAGCTCACCAGGGTCCGCCGAAGCTTTCTTT; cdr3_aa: CASSPGSAEAFF
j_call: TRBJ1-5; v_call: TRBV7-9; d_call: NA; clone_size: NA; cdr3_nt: TGTGCCAGCAGCCTAGAGACGCAGCCCCAGCATTTT; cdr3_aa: CASSLETQPQHF
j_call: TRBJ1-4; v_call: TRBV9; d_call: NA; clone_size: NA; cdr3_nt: TGTGCCAGCAGCCGGACCGGGAATGAAAAACTGTTTTTT; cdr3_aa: CASSRTGNEKLFF
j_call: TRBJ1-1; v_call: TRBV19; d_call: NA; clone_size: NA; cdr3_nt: TGTGCCAGTAGTGTGGGACGGACGGGATATTTGGACACTGAAGCTTTCTTT; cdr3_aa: CASSVGRTGYLDTEAFF
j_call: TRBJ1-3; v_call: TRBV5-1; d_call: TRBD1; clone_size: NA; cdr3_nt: TGCGCCAGCTCCGATTTACAGGGGGCAGACACCATATATTTT; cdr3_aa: CASSDLQGADTIYF
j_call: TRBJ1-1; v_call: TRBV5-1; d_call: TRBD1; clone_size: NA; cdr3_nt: TGCGCCAGCAGCTATGGACAGGGGGCCTATGAAGCTTTCTTT; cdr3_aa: CASSYGQGAYEAFF
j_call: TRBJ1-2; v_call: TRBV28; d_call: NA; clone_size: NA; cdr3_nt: TGTGCCAGCAGTTTAACGGACTATGGCTACACCTTC; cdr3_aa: CASSLTDYGYTF
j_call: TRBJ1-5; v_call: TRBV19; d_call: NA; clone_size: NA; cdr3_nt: TGTGCCAGTAGCCCCCTATGGGGTAGCAATCAGCCCCAGCATTTT; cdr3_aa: CASSPLWGSNQPQHF
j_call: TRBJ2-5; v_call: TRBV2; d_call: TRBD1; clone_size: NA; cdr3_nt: TGTGCCAGCAGTGGACAGGGGGGAGCCCAGTACTTC; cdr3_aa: CASSGQGGAQYF
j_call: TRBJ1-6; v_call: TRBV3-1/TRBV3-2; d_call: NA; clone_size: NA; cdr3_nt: TGTGCCAGCAGCCTTCGGACACCGTATAATTCACCCCTCCACTTT; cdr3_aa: CASSLRTPYNSPLHF
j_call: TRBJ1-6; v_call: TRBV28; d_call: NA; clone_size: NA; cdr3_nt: TGTGCCACCGATGTTAGAGAACTCTATAATTCACCCCTCCACTTT; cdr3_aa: CATDVRELYNSPLHF
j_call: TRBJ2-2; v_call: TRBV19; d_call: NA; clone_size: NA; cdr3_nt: TGTGCCAGTAGTCCTCGGGAGAACACCGGGGAGCTGTTTTTT; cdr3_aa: CASSPRENTGELFF
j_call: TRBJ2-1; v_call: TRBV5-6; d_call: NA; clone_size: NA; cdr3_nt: TGTGCCAGCAGTCAACCGGGACCCGGCGCCTACAATGAGCAGTTCTTC; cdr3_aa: CASSQPGPGAYNEQFF
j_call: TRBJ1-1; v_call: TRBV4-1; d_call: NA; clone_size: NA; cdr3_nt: TGCGCCAGCAGCAAAAGCGGGGGCGTAAACACTGAAGCTTTCTTT; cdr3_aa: CASSKSGGVNTEAFF
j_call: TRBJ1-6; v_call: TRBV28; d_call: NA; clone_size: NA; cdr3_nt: TGTGCCACCTCGGTGGGGGCCTATAATTCACCCCTCCACTTT; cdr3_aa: CATSVGAYNSPLHF
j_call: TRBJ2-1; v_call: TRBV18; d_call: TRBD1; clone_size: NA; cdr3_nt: TGTGCCAGCTCACCAGGGACAGGGGGTTTGAATGAGCAGTTCTTC; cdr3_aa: CASSPGTGGLNEQFF
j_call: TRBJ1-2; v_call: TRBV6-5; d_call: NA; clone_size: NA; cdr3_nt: TGTGCCAGCAGCTCCGGACAGAAGAGCTATGGCTACACCTTC; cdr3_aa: CASSSGQKSYGYTF
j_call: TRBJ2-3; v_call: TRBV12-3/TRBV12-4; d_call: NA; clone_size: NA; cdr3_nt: TGTGCCAGCAGTTTTTTGGATACGCAGTATTTT; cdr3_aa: CASSFLDTQYF
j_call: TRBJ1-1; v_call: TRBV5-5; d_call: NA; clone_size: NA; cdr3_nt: TGTGCCAGCAGGAGAGGACAGAACACTGAAGCTTTCTTT; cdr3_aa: CASRRGQNTEAFF
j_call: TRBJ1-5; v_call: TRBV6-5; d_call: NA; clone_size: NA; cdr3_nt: TGTGCCAGCAGTTACGTAGCTGGGCAGCCCCAGCATTTT; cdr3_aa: CASSYVAGQPQHF
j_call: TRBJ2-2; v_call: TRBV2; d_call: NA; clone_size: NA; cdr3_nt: TGTGCCAGCAGTTACACCGGGGAGCTGTTTTTT; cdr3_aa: CASSYTGELFF
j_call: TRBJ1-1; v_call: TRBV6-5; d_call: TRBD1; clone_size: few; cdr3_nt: TGTGCCAGCAGTATGGACAGGGCGAACACTGAAGCTTTCTTT; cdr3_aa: CASSMDRANTEAFF